These 26 T cell receptor beta chains share one sample of origin, sequenced in a study of identical twins. Each CDR3 protein gets one entry after TCRdb re-called the 5' RACE reads with MiXCR. The data show under 250,000 distinct CDR3 sequences, 7.5% seen once. This sample also belongs to another study, concerning yellow fever vaccine responses in identical twins.

Sequenced: CD8+ T cells sorted from blood. The receptors here all came from a woman aged 18 to 35 in good health.

Ten or more counts support this clonotype. The chain uses TRBV27 and TRBJ2-1; 12 bases match TRBD2. The ends lost 5 bases at V and 4 bases at J; junction bases unmatched: 3. The CDR3 is made up of 15 amino acids. Germline-derived CDR1 and CDR2 are MNHEY and SMNVEV (reference sequence). CDR3 in amino acids: CASSMTSGSYNEQFF. Written as DNA, the CDR3 is TGTGCCAGCAGTATGACTAGCGGGAGTTACAATGAGCAGTTCTTC.

The genes are TRBV20-1 and TRBJ2-7; D gene ambiguous. Trimming pared 2 bases from V and 3 bases from J, leaving 5 bases between. The CDR3 is 11 residues long. Germline V gene sequence: CDR1 DFQATT, CDR2 SNEGSKA (reference sequence). The CDR3 coding sequence is TGCAGTGCTAGATCTAACTACGAGCAGTACGTC. This sequence encodes CSARSNYEQYV.

CDR3: CASSFGWGMKTQYF. For the CDR3, the DNA is TGTGCCAGCAGCTTCGGGTGGGGTATGAAGACCCAGTACTTC. The chain couples TRBV7-2 to TRBJ2-5; the D is unclear. The germline gives CDR1 SGHTA, CDR2 FQGNSA. V was shortened by 3 bases and J by 6 bases, with 14 bases between the two germline ends. The CDR3 is 14 amino acids.

This clonotype showed up many times. The rearrangement uses TRBV13 and TRBJ2-5; 8 bases fit TRBD1. The germline CDR1 and CDR2 sequences are PRHDT and FYEKMQ (reference sequence). The CDR3 has 13 amino acids. V lost 6 bases to trimming and J lost 5 bases; unmatched junction nucleotides: 5. CDR3 DNA: TGTGCCAGCAGTTTGTCAGGGGGCGAGACCCAGTACTTC. It specifies CASSLSGGETQYF.

In its sample, this clonotype was seen a few times. The chain employs TRBV2 and TRBJ1-5; a weak D match, TRBD1 (5 bases). Trimming removed 3 bases from V and 4 bases from J, with 13 bases in between. This CDR3 contains 15 residues. Germline V gives CDR1 SNHLY, CDR2 FYNNEI. The CDR3 coding sequence is TGTGCCAGCAGTGATTCGACAGCCTCAAATCAGCCCCAGCATTTT. Encoded protein: CASSDSTASNQPQHF. The full variable domain, with the rest looked up from reference TRBV2 and TRBJ1-5, is EPEVTQTPSHQVTQMGQEVILRCVPISNHLYFYWYRQILGQKVEFLVSFYNNEISEKSEIFDDQFSVERPDGSNFTLKIRSTKLEDSAMYFCASSDSTASNQPQHFGDGTRLSIL.

V and J are TRBV4-1 and TRBJ1-2; D remains unclear. The CDR3 is made up of 15 amino acids. Germline-derived CDR1 and CDR2 are MGHRA and YSYEKL. V dropped 1 base and J dropped 0 bases, with 9 bases sitting between them. CDR3 coding DNA: TGCGCCAGCAGCCAAGCCCAGACTTCTAACTATGGCTACACCTTC. Protein product: CASSQAQTSNYGYTF.

The sample holds many counts of this clonotype. This chain connects TRBV15 to TRBJ1-3, with D possibly being TRBD1 (6 bases). Germline CDR1 and CDR2: LNHNV and YYDKDF (reference sequence). V gave up 5 bases and J gave up 0 bases, with 11 bases separating them. The CDR3 runs to 15 residues. The CDR3, as DNA: TGTGCCACCAGCCGGGGACACAACTCTGGAAACACCATATATTTT. It specifies CATSRGHNSGNTIYF.

Details on this clonotype: Sequence at one end of the junction differs from germline and may be a read error. J is TRBJ2-1 and V is TRBV12-3 or TRBV12-4; 11 bases are shared with TRBD2. The CDR3 is 18 residues long. This CDR3 is CACSFVVAGGPDENEQFF. The CDR3, as DNA: TGTGCCTGCAGTTTCGTGGTAGCGGGAGGGCCTGATGAAAATGAGCAGTTCTTC.

The sample holds many counts of this clonotype. The genes are TRBV7-7 and TRBJ2-1; a weak D match, TRBD2 (7 bases). Trimming left V 1 base short and J 4 bases short, with 14 bases between. Per germline, CDR1 SSHAT and CDR2 FNYEAQ (reference sequence). The CDR3 contains 16 residues. For the CDR3, the DNA is TGTGCCAGCAGCTTAGTGTGGGGAGGGGGTTACAATGAGCAGTTCTTC. Protein product: CASSLVWGGGYNEQFF.

V and J are TRBV11-2 and TRBJ2-7; 9 bases map to TRBD2. This CDR3 comprises 20 residues. From germline, CDR1 is SGHAT and CDR2 FQNNGV. The V segment lost 1 base and the J segment 0 bases; nucleotides outside the gene matches: 16. The CDR3 coding sequence is TGTGCCAGCAGCTTAGGGTGGGTAAGGACTAGCGACTTCAGCTCCTACGAGCAGTACTTC. Translation gives CASSLGWVRTSDFSSYEQYF.

The sample holds a few counts of this clonotype. This sequence joins TRBV12-3 or TRBV12-4 and TRBJ2-7, with TRBD2 identical over 8 bases. Trimming removed 8 bases from V and 6 bases from J; junction bases left unmatched: 3. This CDR3 spans 11 amino acids. CDR3 protein: CASRGGSEQYF. In DNA form, the CDR3 reads TGTGCCAGCCGCGGGGGGAGCGAGCAGTACTTC.

This chain connects TRBV6-5 to TRBJ1-5; D is ambiguous. The CDR3 covers 13 residues. Trimming pared 3 bases from V and 4 bases from J, leaving 7 bases between. The germline gives CDR1 MNHEY, CDR2 SVGAGI. The CDR3 here is CASSYGLNQPQHF. CDR3 in DNA: TGTGCCAGCAGTTATGGTCTAAATCAGCCCCAGCATTTT.

This chain connects TRBV4-1 to TRBJ2-1, with 8 bases lining up with TRBD1. CDR3 length: 16 residues. V dropped 3 bases and J dropped 3; count of bases not matched to a gene: 7. CDR1 and CDR2 (germline): MGHRA, YSYEKL. CDR3 bases: TGCGCCAGCAGCCAGGCGACAGGGGCAGTCTACAATGAGCAGTTCTTC. It encodes CASSQATGAVYNEQFF.

In its sample, this clonotype was seen many times. The rearrangement uses TRBV5-4 and TRBJ1-1, with a tentative D call TRBD1 (6 bases). Germline V gene sequence: CDR1 SGHNT, CDR2 YYREEE (reference sequence). The ends were cut back, 4 bases at V and 1 base at J, with 14 bases in the middle. The CDR3 is 15 residues long. CDR3 bases: TGTGCCAGCAGCCCCCTCGGACAGAAGAACACTGAAGCTTTCTTT. Translating it yields CASSPLGQKNTEAFF. Together with reference TRBV5-4 and TRBJ1-1, the CDR3 gives the full variable domain: ETGVTQSPTHLIKTRGQQVTLRCSSQSGHNTVSWYQQALGQGPQFIFQYYREEENGRGNFPPRFSGLQFPNYSSELNVNALELDDSALYLCASSPLGQKNTEAFFGQGTRLTVV.

The J gene is TRBJ2-7, the V gene TRBV28; TRBD2 matches at 8 bases. This CDR3 is built from 14 residues. Germline assignment: CDR1 MDHEN and CDR2 SYDVKM. The J segment lost 0 bases and the V segment lost 4 bases, leaving 2 bases of the junction unmatched. In nucleotides, the CDR3 is TGTGCCAGCAGTTCTAGCGGGCGCTCCTACGAGCAGTACTTC. This codes for CASSSSGRSYEQYF.

V and J are TRBV6-5 and TRBJ2-3; tentatively, D is TRBD1 or TRBD2 (6 bases each). Deletions cut 0 bases from V and 3 bases from J, with 19 bases between. This CDR3 region has 18 residues. Germline CDR1 is MNHEY and CDR2 is SVGAGI. The CDR3: CASSYSSLWGARTDTQYF. The CDR3 DNA is TGTGCCAGCAGTTACTCTTCACTGTGGGGGGCCCGAACAGATACGCAGTATTTT.

The chain joins TRBV7-6 to TRBJ2-5; 7 nucleotides align to TRBD1. The CDR3 runs to 15 residues. Germline V lookup: CDR1 SGHVS, CDR2 FNYEAQ. With 5 bases clipped from V and 1 base from J, the junction kept 7 bases outside the gene matches. The CDR3 DNA reads TGTGCCAGCAGCAGCCGGGACAGCCTCCAAGAGACCCAGTACTTC. Translation: CASSSRDSLQETQYF. Variable domain in full (rest from reference TRBV7-6 and TRBJ2-5): GAGVSQSPRYKVTKRGQDVALRCDPISGHVSLYWYRQALGQGPEFLTYFNYEAQQDKSGLPNDRFSAERPEGSISTLTIQRTEQRDSAMYRCASSSRDSLQETQYFGPGTRLLVL.

This clonotype was found a few times. The CDR3 sequence is CASSYGTGGYTEAFF. CDR3 nucleotides: TGTGCCAGCAGTTACGGGACAGGGGGGTACACTGAAGCTTTCTTT. The gene calls are TRBV6-5 and TRBJ1-1, with TRBD1 matching 11 bases. Germline CDR1 and CDR2: MNHEY and SVGAGI. Trimming removed 2 bases from V and 3 bases from J; junction bases left unmatched: 2. The CDR3 contains 15 residues.

Only a few counts were recorded for this clonotype. CDR3 bases: TGTGCCAGCAGCTCCGGAAGCGGGAGGGCCAGCAATGAGCAGTTCTTC. As protein: CASSSGSGRASNEQFF. This chain uses TRBV3-1 with TRBJ2-1, with TRBD2 matching 10 bases. The CDR3 consists of 16 residues. The V gene's germline CDR1 is LGHDT and CDR2 YNNKEL (reference sequence). Germline trimming cut 5 bases from V and 6 bases from J; bases unmatched to any gene: 10.

This clonotype has a handful of counts. This chain connects TRBV7-8 to TRBJ2-7; 7 bases map to TRBD1. Trimming at V came to 0 bases and at J to 4 bases, leaving 12 bases not matched to a gene. This CDR3 has 17 amino acids. Germline CDR1 SGHVS, CDR2 FQNEAQ. Here the CDR3 reads CASSLARPGTVIYEQYF. The CDR3 bases are TGTGCCAGCAGCTTAGCCCGACCCGGGACAGTAATATACGAGCAGTACTTC.

In its sample, this clonotype was seen many times. As DNA, the CDR3 is TGTGCCAGCAGCCTGCGGACAGGGTCAACCACAGATACGCAGTATTTT. Amino acids: CASSLRTGSTTDTQYF. V gene TRBV3-1 combines with J gene TRBJ2-3; TRBD1 matches at 8 bases. J gave up 2 bases and V 4 bases, and 8 bases lay outside the gene matches. The CDR3 sequence is 16 residues long. In germline, CDR1 is LGHDT, CDR2 YNNKEL (reference sequence).

Many counts were recorded for this clonotype. V gene TRBV7-9 combines with J gene TRBJ2-1; 11 bases fit TRBD2. V dropped 5 bases and J dropped 2; count of bases not matched to a gene: 5. The length of the CDR3 is 16 residues. CDR1 and CDR2 from the germline V gene are SEHNR and FQNEAQ (reference sequence). The CDR3 is CASSATSGSAYNEQFF. CDR3 nucleotide sequence: TGTGCCAGCAGCGCTACTAGCGGGAGTGCCTACAATGAGCAGTTCTTC.

The chain joins TRBV2 to TRBJ1-1; D unresolved. V dropped 10 bases and J dropped 11 bases, with 17 bases sitting between them. CDR1 SNHLY and CDR2 FYNNEI come from the germline V gene. The CDR3 totals 11 residues. CDR3 sequence (DNA): TGTGCCACCACAACGGGAATTGGGGCTTTCTTT. Its protein product is CATTTGIGAFF. Drawing the rest from reference TRBV2 and TRBJ1-1, the complete variable domain is EPEVTQTPSHQVTQMGQEVILRCVPISNHLYFYWYRQILGQKVEFLVSFYNNEISEKSEIFDDQFSVERPDGSNFTLKIRSTKLEDSAMYFCATTTGIGAFFGQGTRLTVV.

V usage is TRBV2 and J usage is TRBJ1-6; D perhaps matches TRBD1 (6 bases). V was clipped by 9 bases and J by 3 bases, with 9 bases between them. The CDR3 is made up of 13 amino acids. Germline assignment: CDR1 SNHLY and CDR2 FYNNEI. Here the CDR3 reads CASKGGYNSPLHF. The CDR3 coding sequence is TGTGCCAGTAAAGGGGGCTATAATTCACCCCTCCACTTT.

The gene calls are TRBV7-9 and TRBJ2-6, with no clear D. Germline values: CDR1 SEHNR, CDR2 FQNEAQ (reference sequence). Between the trimmed V and J ends, which lost 5 bases and 1 base, there was a span of 9 bases. The length of the CDR3 is 15 residues. CDR3 nucleotides: TGTGCCAGCAGCCCGATAAGTTCTGGGGCCAACGTCCTGACTTTC. It specifies CASSPISSGANVLTF. The full variable domain, completed using reference TRBV7-9 and TRBJ2-6, is DTGVSQNPRHKITKRGQNVTFRCDPISEHNRLYWYRQTLGQGPEFLTYFQNEAQLEKSRLLSDRFSAERPKGSFSTLEIQRTEQGDSAMYLCASSPISSGANVLTFGAGSRLTVL.

This chain links TRBV2 with TRBJ2-7, with 9 bases fitting TRBD1. The germline V gene encodes CDR1 SNHLY and CDR2 FYNNEI. The V gene end was trimmed by 5 bases and the J gene end by 1 base; junction bases not matched to a gene: 6. This CDR3 is built from 15 residues. In nucleotides, the CDR3 is TGTGCCAGCAGTTCTTTGGACAGGGGATCCTACGAGCAGTACTTC. Its protein is CASSSLDRGSYEQYF.